The T cell receptor beta chain described here comes from a study of T cell clonotyping in hematopoietic cell transplantation. As for this clone: The antigen is undetermined.

Study-level points and caveats: Recipient TCR diversity dropped after transplant; expanded clonotypes rose from day 30 to 180.

Time point defined: recipient sample about 28 days before transplant, after cytoreduction. Sequenced by immunoSEQ multiplex PCR; TCRdb stores in-frame clones only, minus some. The sample carries 15,000 to 20,000 clones, roughly 77% recorded once. There are 15 residues in the CDR3. The trim removed 2 bases at V and 1 base at J, leaving 2 bases unmatched. CDR1 and CDR2 (germline): MNHEY, SMNVEV (reference sequence). The chain uses TRBV27 and TRBJ2-7, with 10 positions matching TRBD1. The receptor comes from a man aged 55 to 70 with acute myeloid leukemia. Some clones in this sample may be carry-over from other donors' samples. Sequences were derived from peripheral blood mononuclear cells, sampled before stem cell transplant. CDR3: CASSLGTGVSYEQYF. The CDR3 nucleotides read TGTGCCAGCAGTTTAGGGACAGGGGTGTCCTACGAGCAGTACTTC.